This entry features one T cell receptor (beta chain) sequence. The sample originates from a study of blood T cell repertoires in COVID-19. Background on the study: From T cells, B-cell-depleted T cells, or PBMCs came the material, which was cDNA or gDNA.

Data came from immunoSEQ multiplex PCR; TCRdb stores just in-frame clones and leaves some out. The sample lists 200,000 to 300,000 clones; around 88% were seen once. Sequenced material: peripheral blood. The receptor's source is a woman in her 30s who had recovered from COVID-19.

CDR3 sequence: CASSPGAGADTEAFF. CDR3 DNA: TGTGCCAGCTCACCAGGTGCTGGGGCAGACACTGAAGCTTTCTTT. The gene calls are TRBV18 and TRBJ1-1; possibly TRBD1 for D (5 bases). The CDR3 runs to 15 residues. Looked up from germline, CDR1 is KGHSH and CDR2 is LQKENI. Trimming removed 2 bases from V and 3 bases from J, with 13 bases in between.